The clone carrying this T cell receptor beta chain was picked up many times. The antigen remains unidentified. This entry is derived from a study of T cell repertoires in cytomegalovirus infection. Study-wide points: Cumulative public TCR beta family frequency identified CMV carriers with the relevant HLA. Within the response measured ex vivo, HLA-C-restricted CMV-specific TCR beta clonotypes were dominant.

TCRdb re-derived calls from the reads in MiXCR, one entry per CDR3 protein. This sample carries around 120,000 distinct CDR3 sequences, approximately 8.8% of them seen once, and the ten largest clones take around 10%. J gave up 4 bases and V 5 bases, and 5 bases lay outside the gene matches. Germline lookup yields CDR1 SGHAT and CDR2 FQNNGV. This CDR3 is 14 amino acids long. V gene TRBV11-2 combines with J gene TRBJ2-7; 10 bases are shared with TRBD1. The material sequenced was PBMCs. The TCR originated in a human donor in good health (CMV status not recorded). Some clones in this sample may be carry-over from other donors' samples. In DNA, the CDR3 is TGTGCCAGCAGCCATAGGACAGGGGGTTACGAGCAGTACTTC. The encoded protein is CASSHRTGGYEQYF.